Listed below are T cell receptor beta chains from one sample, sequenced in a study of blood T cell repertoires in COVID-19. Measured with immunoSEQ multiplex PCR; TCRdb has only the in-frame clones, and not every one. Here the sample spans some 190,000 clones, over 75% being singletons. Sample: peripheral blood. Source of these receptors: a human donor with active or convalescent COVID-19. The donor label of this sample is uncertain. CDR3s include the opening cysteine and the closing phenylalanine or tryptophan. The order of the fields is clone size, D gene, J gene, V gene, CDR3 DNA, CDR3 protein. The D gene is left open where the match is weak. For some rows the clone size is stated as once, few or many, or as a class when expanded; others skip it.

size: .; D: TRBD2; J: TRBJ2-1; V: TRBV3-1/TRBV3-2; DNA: TGTGCCAGCAGCCAAGCCGAGGGACTAGCGGGTGACAATGAGCAGTTCTTC; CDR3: CASSQAEGLAGDNEQFF
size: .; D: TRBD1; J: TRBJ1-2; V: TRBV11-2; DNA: TGTGCCAGCAGCTTAGACAGAACAGGGGGCAACTATGGCTACACCTTC; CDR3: CASSLDRTGGNYGYTF
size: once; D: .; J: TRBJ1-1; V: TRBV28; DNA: TGTGCCACCAACTTGAACACTGAAGCTTTCTTT; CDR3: CATNLNTEAFF
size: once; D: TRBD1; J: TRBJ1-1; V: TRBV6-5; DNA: TGTGCCAGCAGACCAGGGGGGACTGAAGCTTTCTTT; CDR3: CASRPGGTEAFF
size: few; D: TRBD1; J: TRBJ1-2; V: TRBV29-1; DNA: TGCAGCGTGGCCGAGGGACAGGCCTCTGGCTACACCTTC; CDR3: CSVAEGQASGYTF
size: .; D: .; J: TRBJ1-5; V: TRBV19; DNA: TGTGCCAGTAGAGGAAGGGGGGGGAGCAATCAGCCCCAGCATTTT; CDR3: CASRGRGGSNQPQHF
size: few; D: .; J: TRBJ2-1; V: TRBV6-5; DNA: TGTGCCAGCAGAGGGACTGCCCTCTACAATGAGCAGTTCTTC; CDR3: CASRGTALYNEQFF
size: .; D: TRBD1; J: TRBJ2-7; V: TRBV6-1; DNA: TGTGCCAGCAGTGAAGGGGGACAGTTATACGAGCAGTACTTC; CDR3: CASSEGGQLYEQYF
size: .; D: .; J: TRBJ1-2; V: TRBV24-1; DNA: TGTGCCACCAGTGATCTTGACACATTCTGGACCTTC; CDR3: CATSDLDTFWTF
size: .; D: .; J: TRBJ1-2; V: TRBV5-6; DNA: TGTGCCAGCAGCTCGACCGGGACTAACTATGGCTACACCTTC; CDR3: CASSSTGTNYGYTF
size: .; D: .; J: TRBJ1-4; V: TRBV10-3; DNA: TGTGCCATCAGTGATGGGGGAGGGTCTAATGAAAAACTGTTTTTT; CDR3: CAISDGGGSNEKLFF
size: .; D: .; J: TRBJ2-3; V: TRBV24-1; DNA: TGTGCCACCAGTAAACAGGGACGAGGGACGGGCACAGATACGCAGTATTTT; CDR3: CATSKQGRGTGTDTQYF
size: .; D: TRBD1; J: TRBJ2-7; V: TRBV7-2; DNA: TGTGCCAGCAGCTTAGAAGGGACAGGCCTTCGCGAGCAGTACTTC; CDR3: CASSLEGTGLREQYF
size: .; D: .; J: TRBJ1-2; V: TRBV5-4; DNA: TGTGCCAGCAGCATGGTAGGGGCCTATGGCTACACCTTC; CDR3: CASSMVGAYGYTF
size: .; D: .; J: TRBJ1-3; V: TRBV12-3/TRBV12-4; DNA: TGTGCCAGCAGTTTCGGGGTCGGAAACACCATATATTTT; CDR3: CASSFGVGNTIYF
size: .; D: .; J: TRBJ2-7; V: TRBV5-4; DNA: TGTGCCAGCAGCCAGGACTTCGGGGAGCAGTACTTC; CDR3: CASSQDFGEQYF
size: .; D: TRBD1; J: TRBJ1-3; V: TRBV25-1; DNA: TGTGCCAGCGATACAGGGGTATCAGGAAACACCATATATTTT; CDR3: CASDTGVSGNTIYF
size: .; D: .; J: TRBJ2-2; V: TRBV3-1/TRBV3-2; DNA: TGTGCCAGCAGCCAAGATCCTCTTGAAACAGGCGGTCCCACCGGGGAGCTGTTTTTT; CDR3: CASSQDPLETGGPTGELFF
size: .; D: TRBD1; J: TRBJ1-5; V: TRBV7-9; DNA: TGTGCCAGCAGCAAATCCTACGGGACAGGGATCAATCAGCCCCAGCATTTT; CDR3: CASSKSYGTGINQPQHF
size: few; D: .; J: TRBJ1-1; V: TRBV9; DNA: TGTGCCAGCAGCCCGCGGGGGAACACTGAAGCTTTCTTT; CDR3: CASSPRGNTEAFF
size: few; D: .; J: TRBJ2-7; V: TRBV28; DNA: TGTGCCAGCAGTTTATCCCCCGGACAAAAAAGCTCCTACGAGCAGTACTTC; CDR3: CASSLSPGQKSSYEQYF
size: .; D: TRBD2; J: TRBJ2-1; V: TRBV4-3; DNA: TGCGCCAGCAGCCAAGAGGGCGGGGGGATCTACAATGAGCAGTTCTTC; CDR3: CASSQEGGGIYNEQFF
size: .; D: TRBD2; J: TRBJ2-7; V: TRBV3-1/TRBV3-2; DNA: TGTGCCAGCAGCCTAGTAGCGGGAGGGCCTCGGTACGAGCAGTACTTC; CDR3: CASSLVAGGPRYEQYF
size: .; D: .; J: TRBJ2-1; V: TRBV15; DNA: TGTGCCACCAGCAGTGGACATGTCTCCTACAATGAGCAGTTCTTC; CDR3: CATSSGHVSYNEQFF
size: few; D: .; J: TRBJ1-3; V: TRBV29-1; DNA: TGCAGCGTTGAAGATGGAATGCGGCTCTCTGGAAACACCATATATTTT; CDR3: CSVEDGMRLSGNTIYF
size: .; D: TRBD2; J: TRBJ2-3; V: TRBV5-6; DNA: TGTGCCAGCAGCTTCTTAGCGGGAGGAGATACGCAGTATTTT; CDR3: CASSFLAGGDTQYF
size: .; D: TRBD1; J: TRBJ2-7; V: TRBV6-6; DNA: TGTGCCAGCAGTTCCGGGACAGGGGGGCCCTACGAGCAGTACTTC; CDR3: CASSSGTGGPYEQYF
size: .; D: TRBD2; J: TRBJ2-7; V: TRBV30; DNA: TGTGCCTGCAGAGACTTAGCGGGAGTGCGCCGCGAGCAGTACTTC; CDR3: CACRDLAGVRREQYF
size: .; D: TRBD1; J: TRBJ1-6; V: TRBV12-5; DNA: TGTGCTAGTGCCGACAGGGAAGTGAGGTCACCCCTCCACTTT; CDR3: CASADREVRSPLHF
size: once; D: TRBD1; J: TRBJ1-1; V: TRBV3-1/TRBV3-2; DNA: TGTGCCAGCAGCTCCCGGGACAGGGGGCAGACTGAAGCTTTCTTT; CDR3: CASSSRDRGQTEAFF
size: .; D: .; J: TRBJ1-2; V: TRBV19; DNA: TGTGCCAGTAGTTCATCATATGGCTACACCTTC; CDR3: CASSSSYGYTF
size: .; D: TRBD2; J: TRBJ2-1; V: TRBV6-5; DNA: TGTGCCAGCAGTTTACCCGGGGGGAATGAGCAGTTCTTC; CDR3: CASSLPGGNEQFF
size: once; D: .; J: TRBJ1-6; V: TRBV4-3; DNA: TGCGCCAGCAGCCGACAGGAATATAATTCACCCCTCCACTTT; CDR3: CASSRQEYNSPLHF
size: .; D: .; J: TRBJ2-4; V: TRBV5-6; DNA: TGTGCCAGCAGACAGGGGGGGAGAAACATTCAGTACTTC; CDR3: CASRQGGRNIQYF
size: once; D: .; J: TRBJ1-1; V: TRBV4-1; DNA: TGCGCCAGCAGCCAAGTAGGAGGAATGAACACTGAAGCTTTCTTT; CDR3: CASSQVGGMNTEAFF
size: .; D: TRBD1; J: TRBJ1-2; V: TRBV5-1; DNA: TGCGCCAGCAGCTTGGCCCGACCACAGGGGTTCGGTGGCTACACCTTC; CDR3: CASSLARPQGFGGYTF
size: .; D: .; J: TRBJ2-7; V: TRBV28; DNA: TGTGCCAGCAGCGAGTCCCCCGGCTACGAGCAGTACTTC; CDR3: CASSESPGYEQYF
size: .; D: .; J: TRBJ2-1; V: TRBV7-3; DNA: TGTGCCAGCAGCCTGAGTAAGGCGGGGCACAATGAGCAGTTCTTC; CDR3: CASSLSKAGHNEQFF
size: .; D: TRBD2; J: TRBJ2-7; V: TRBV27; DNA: TGTGCCAGCAGTTTAAGTAGCGGGGGCCTGGAGCAGTACTTC; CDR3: CASSLSSGGLEQYF
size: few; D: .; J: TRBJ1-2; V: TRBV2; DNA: TGTGCCAGCAGTGAAGAGCACAGTCGCTATGGCTACACCTTC; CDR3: CASSEEHSRYGYTF
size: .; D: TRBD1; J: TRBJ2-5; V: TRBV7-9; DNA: TGTGCCAGCAGCTTTTTACAGGGGGCAAGGGAGACCCAGTACTTC; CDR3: CASSFLQGARETQYF
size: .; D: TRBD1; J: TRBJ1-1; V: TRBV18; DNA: TGTGCCAGCTCACCAACCGGTTCTGGACAGGGTGGGGGCACTGAAGCTTTCTTT; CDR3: CASSPTGSGQGGGTEAFF